This TCR beta chain stems from a study of vaccination and CD4 T cells after COVID-19. Whole-study context: Overlapping spike pools from SARS-CoV-2 and HCoV-NL63, HCoV-OC43 and HCoV-229E served as culture stimuli.

Germline lookup yields CDR1 DFQATT and CDR2 SNEGSKA (reference sequence). The CDR3 runs to 13 residues. V was cut by 4 bases and J by 2 bases, with 11 bases left in between. This clonotype was found a few times. Its specificity is not known. Sample treatment: approximately 10-day PBMC culture with coronavirus spike peptide pools or control peptides (ViraFEST assay). Collection of the unexposed donor's CD4+ T cells took place before the COVID-19 pandemic (2011-2018). The Oncomine TCR Beta short-read assay sequenced DNA from cultured CD4+ T cells. Genomic DNA was isolated from CD4+ T cells that had been cultured. TCRdb ran MiXCR on the PCR reads and lists one entry per CDR3 protein. Seen here are about 10,000 distinct CDR3 sequences, 25% to 30% observed once, and the top ten hold less than 15%.

The chain couples TRBV20-1 to TRBJ1-1; D unresolved. Sequenced material: CD4+ T cells from blood, cultured in vitro. The sequence was collected from a human donor in good health. The CDR3 nucleotides are TGCAGTGCTACCGCGCGGAGAAACACTGAAGCTTTCTTT. Its protein is CSATARRNTEAFF.